The 28 T cell receptor beta chains below come from one sample, sequenced in a study of blood T cell repertoires in COVID-19. The repertoire was sequenced with immunoSEQ multiplex PCR; TCRdb's copy has only in-frame clones and lacks some. The sample includes 250,000 to 350,000 clones, just over 85% seen only once; the top ten take around 3%. Sequences were obtained from peripheral blood. Receptors were obtained from a woman aged 25 to 45 with active or convalescent COVID-19.

V and J are TRBV19 and TRBJ2-2; D is possibly TRBD2 (6 bases). This CDR3 comprises 13 residues. Germline values: CDR1 LNHDA, CDR2 SQIVND (reference sequence). V was trimmed by 5 bases and J by 3 bases, leaving 7 bases between them. The CDR3 here is CASSRGYTGELFF. CDR3 bases: TGTGCCAGTAGTCGGGGGTACACCGGGGAGCTGTTTTTT.

The rearrangement uses TRBV28 and TRBJ1-2; TRBD1 agrees at 9 bases. Germline V CDR1 and CDR2: MDHEN, SYDVKM. J gave up 5 bases and V 5 bases, and 12 bases lay outside the gene matches. This CDR3 contains 16 residues. The CDR3 here is CASSHRGRTYYYGYTF. In nucleotides, the CDR3 is TGTGCCAGCAGTCACAGGGGGCGGACTTATTATTATGGCTACACCTTC.

Details on this clone: The sample holds other DNA sequences that translate to the same CDR3. This chain connects TRBV12-3 or TRBV12-4 to TRBJ1-2; TRBD1 aligns across 9 bases. The J segment lost 4 bases and the V segment lost 5 bases, leaving 2 bases of the junction unmatched. CDR3 length: 13 residues. CDR3 bases: TGTGCCAGCAGTCTGGGACAGGGCTATGGCTACACCTTC. Translation: CASSLGQGYGYTF.

This sequence joins TRBV5-6 and TRBJ1-4; weak D call: TRBD1 (5 bases). Germline CDR1 SGHDT, CDR2 YYEEEE. V lost 0 bases and J 11 bases, leaving 14 bases between the germline ends. This CDR3 spans 14 amino acids. This CDR3 is CASSLAQVRYKLFF. The CDR3 bases are TGTGCCAGCAGCTTGGCACAGGTTCGGTATAAACTGTTTTTT.

The V gene is TRBV7-9, the J gene TRBJ1-2, with TRBD1 identical over 7 bases. The CDR3 sequence is 14 residues long. CDR1 is SEHNR and CDR2 is FQNEAQ in the germline V gene (reference sequence). J gave up 4 bases and V 4 bases, and 6 bases lay outside the gene matches. DNA for the CDR3: TGTGCCAGCAGCTCACAGGGGTTTAGCTATGGCTACACCTTC. Its protein is CASSSQGFSYGYTF. Together with reference TRBV7-9 and TRBJ1-2, the CDR3 gives the full variable domain: DTGVSQNPRHKITKRGQNVTFRCDPISEHNRLYWYRQTLGQGPEFLTYFQNEAQLEKSRLLSDRFSAERPKGSFSTLEIQRTEQGDSAMYLCASSSQGFSYGYTFGSGTRLTVV.

The V and J genes are TRBV9 and TRBJ1-2; TRBD1 might be the D (6 bases). Germline assignment: CDR1 SGDLS and CDR2 YYNGEE. The CDR3 totals 8 residues. The DNA for the CDR3 is TGTGCTACAGGTAGGGGGACCTTC. It codes for CATGRGTF.

V and J are TRBV28 and TRBJ2-7; 8 positions agree with TRBD2. V dropped 5 bases and J dropped 6; count of bases not matched to a gene: 9. CDR3 length: 14 residues. Germline assignment: CDR1 MDHEN and CDR2 SYDVKM. CDR3 in DNA: TGTGCCAGCAGTATACTTAGCGGGGTCGGCGAGCAGTACTTC. It translates to CASSILSGVGEQYF.

The chain recombines TRBV6-5 with TRBJ2-3; 7 nucleotides line up with TRBD1. J gave up 2 bases and V 5 bases, and 4 bases lay outside the gene matches. CDR3 length: 14 amino acids. Germline lookup yields CDR1 MNHEY and CDR2 SVGAGI. CDR3 nucleotide sequence: TGTGCCAGCAGTCGACAGGGATACACAGATACGCAGTATTTT. Protein product: CASSRQGYTDTQYF.

This CDR3 is CASSGTSGGVSEQYF. CDR3 bases: TGTGCCAGCAGCGGGACTAGCGGGGGGGTAAGCGAGCAGTACTTC. The gene calls are TRBV7-2 and TRBJ2-7; 16 bases are a match to TRBD2. V gave up 5 bases and J gave up 6 bases; unmatched junction bases: 4. The CDR3 covers 15 residues. Germline values: CDR1 SGHTA, CDR2 FQGNSA.

The rearrangement links TRBV7-9 to TRBJ1-4; weak D call: TRBD1 (5 bases). The germline gives CDR1 SEHNR, CDR2 FQNEAQ (reference sequence). The CDR3 is 15 residues long. V was cut by 2 bases and J by 1 base, with 8 bases left in between. CDR3: CASSLRGITNEKLFF. CDR3 nucleotides: TGTGCCAGCAGCTTAAGGGGTATAACTAATGAAAAACTGTTTTTT.

The chain carries TRBV4-1 and TRBJ2-1, with D hard to call. Between the trimmed V and J ends, which lost 4 bases and 8 bases, there was a span of 24 bases. The CDR3 has 17 amino acids. The germline gives CDR1 MGHRA, CDR2 YSYEKL. The CDR3 protein is CASSPTPGLSQGDEQFF. The CDR3 region has the DNA TGCGCCAGCAGCCCCACTCCTGGGCTGTCACAAGGCGATGAGCAGTTCTTC.

V and J are TRBV7-2 and TRBJ2-1; tentative D call: TRBD1 (6 bases). The germline CDR1 and CDR2 sequences are SGHTA and FQGNSA. V gave up 5 bases and J gave up 8 bases, with 16 bases separating them. The CDR3 is made up of 14 amino acids. The CDR3 nucleotides are TGTGCCAGCAGCGAACGAACAGGGTACGATGAGCAGTTCTTC. Its protein product is CASSERTGYDEQFF.

This clone occurred a few times. This sequence joins TRBV28 and TRBJ1-2; tentatively, D is TRBD1 (5 bases). Trimming left V 1 base short and J 6 bases short, with 15 bases between. The CDR3 loop spans 15 amino acids. Germline values: CDR1 MDHEN, CDR2 SYDVKM. The CDR3 coding sequence is TGTGCCAGCAGTTTATTGGCAGGGTGGATGGATGGCTACACCTTC. This sequence encodes CASSLLAGWMDGYTF.

The chain combines TRBV5-1 with TRBJ1-1, with D unclear. CDR1 and CDR2 (germline): SGHRS, YFSETQ. The CDR3 has 13 residues. V was shortened by 3 bases and J by 3 bases, with 9 bases between the two germline ends. CDR3 amino acids: CASSSPVDTEAFF. CDR3 nucleotides: TGCGCCAGCAGCTCCCCGGTGGACACTGAAGCTTTCTTT.

Only one count was recorded for this clone. The gene calls are TRBV7-3 and TRBJ2-1, with TRBD1 matching over 8 bases. This CDR3 has 17 residues. V was pared by 1 base and J by 5 bases, with 10 bases of the junction left unmatched. The V gene's germline CDR1 is SGHTA and CDR2 FQGTGA. In DNA, the CDR3 is TGTGCCAGCAGCTTAAAAGGACAGGGTATCCCTAACAATGAGCAGTTCTTC. It is translated as CASSLKGQGIPNNEQFF.

The chain links TRBV30 to TRBJ1-1, with TRBD1 identical over 7 bases. This CDR3 has 14 amino acids. V gave up 5 bases and J gave up 3 bases; unmatched junction bases: 9. Germline V gives CDR1 GTSNPN, CDR2 SVGIG (reference sequence). The chain's CDR3 is CAWAKGQPDTEAFF. The CDR3 DNA is TGTGCCTGGGCAAAGGGACAGCCGGACACTGAAGCTTTCTTT.

V usage is TRBV3-1 (or the pseudogene TRBV3-2) and J usage is TRBJ2-7; D perhaps matches TRBD2 (7 bases). The V end lost 3 bases, the J end lost 3 bases, and 12 bases lay between the germline ends. The CDR3 is 14 residues long. In germline, CDR1 is LGHDT, CDR2 YNNKEL (reference sequence). CDR3 DNA sequence: TGTGCCAGCAGCCAGCGGGGGCACATCTACGAGCAGTACTTC. This codes for CASSQRGHIYEQYF.

The chain is built from TRBV19 and TRBJ2-7; no firm D call. Trimming removed 4 bases at V and 4 bases at J, with 8 bases between. Germline CDR1 reads LNHDA; CDR2 reads SQIVND (reference sequence). CDR3 length: 12 amino acids. CDR3 residues: CASSSPGYEQYF. CDR3 nucleotide sequence: TGTGCCAGTAGTAGCCCAGGTTACGAGCAGTACTTC.

Only one count was recorded for this clone. The chain links TRBV7-9 to TRBJ2-3; 11 bases line up with TRBD2. Germline CDR1 is SEHNR and CDR2 is FQNEAQ (reference sequence). This CDR3 comprises 16 residues. J was trimmed by 1 base and V by 4 bases; bases with no gene match: 4. The DNA for the CDR3 is TGTGCCAGCAGCTATAATAGCGGGGGGGGCACAGATACGCAGTATTTT. Translation: CASSYNSGGGTDTQYF. The whole variable domain, remainder taken from reference TRBV7-9 and TRBJ2-3, is DTGVSQNPRHKITKRGQNVTFRCDPISEHNRLYWYRQTLGQGPEFLTYFQNEAQLEKSRLLSDRFSAERPKGSFSTLEIQRTEQGDSAMYLCASSYNSGGGTDTQYFGPGTRLTVL.

Comment on this clone: One end of the junction is discordant with germline, which a read error may explain. Here the CDR3 reads CASSLWSQTDNCNQPQHF. In DNA, the CDR3 is TGTGCTAGCAGCTTATGGAGTCAGACAGACAACTGTAATCAGCCCCAGCATTTT. The chain employs TRBV7-7 and TRBJ1-5; possibly TRBD1 for D (5 bases). Germline assignment: CDR1 SSHAT and CDR2 FNYEAQ (reference sequence). The CDR3 has 18 amino acids.

The V and J genes are TRBV15 and TRBJ1-1; 10 bases are a match to TRBD1. V was pared by 4 bases and J by 5 bases, with 10 bases of the junction left unmatched. CDR1 and CDR2 (germline): LNHNV, YYDKDF (reference sequence). The CDR3 totals 16 residues. CDR3 sequence reads: CATSTSRTGGVTEAFF. Written as DNA, the CDR3 is TGTGCCACCAGCACTTCTCGGACAGGGGGAGTTACTGAAGCTTTCTTT.

The chain links TRBV29-1 to TRBJ1-2; perhaps TRBD1 as D (5 bases). This CDR3 region has 15 residues. V gave up 3 bases and J gave up 4 bases, with 18 bases separating them. Per germline, CDR1 SQVTM and CDR2 ANQGSEA. The CDR3, as DNA: TGCAGCGTTGATCAAGGTGGGGGGTTCGCCTATGGCTACACCTTC. This translates into CSVDQGGGFAYGYTF. The full variable domain, completed using reference TRBV29-1 and TRBJ1-2, is SAVISQKPSRDICQRGTSLTIQCQVDSQVTMMFWYRQQPGQSLTLIATANQGSEATYESGFVIDKFPISRPNLTFSTLTVSNMSPEDSSIYLCSVDQGGGFAYGYTFGSGTRLTVV.

This rearrangement joins TRBV6-1 to TRBJ1-5; TRBD1 matches at 9 bases. CDR1 MNHNS and CDR2 SASEGT come from the germline V gene. Trimming cost V 3 bases and J 6 bases; bases outside gene matches: 6. This CDR3 spans 15 amino acids. The CDR3 loop reads CASSDETGGGQPQHF. The CDR3 nucleotides read TGTGCCAGCAGTGATGAGACAGGGGGTGGTCAGCCCCAGCATTTT.

This clone was recorded only once. This chain joins TRBV6-2 or TRBV6-3 and TRBJ1-2; D unclear. CDR1 MNHEY and CDR2 SVGEGT come from the germline V gene. Trimming pared 0 bases from V and 3 bases from J, leaving 11 bases between. This CDR3 has 15 residues. The CDR3 nucleotides read TGTGCCAGCAGTTACTCGATTTTGGGAGACTATGGCTACACCTTC. Protein product: CASSYSILGDYGYTF.

V is TRBV7-2 and J is TRBJ2-7; 7 bases map to TRBD2. This CDR3 is 14 amino acids long. After removal of 5 bases from V and 9 bases from J, the junction contained 13 bases not matched to a gene. The V gene's germline CDR1 is SGHTA and CDR2 FQGNSA. The CDR3 reads CASSPRLAVFGQYF. The CDR3, as DNA: TGTGCCAGCAGCCCGAGGCTAGCGGTCTTCGGGCAGTACTTC.

V is TRBV10-3 and J is TRBJ2-5; the D gene is possibly TRBD2 (6 bases). This CDR3 spans 16 amino acids. V was trimmed by 0 bases and J by 5 bases, leaving 16 bases between them. Germline CDR1 and CDR2: ENHRY and SYGVKD. The CDR3 coding sequence is TGTGCCATCAGTGAGTCAGTGGGGGGAAGCTGGGAGACCCAGTACTTC. The encoded protein is CAISESVGGSWETQYF.

This clone has more than one count but fewer than ten. J is TRBJ1-2 and V is TRBV11-2, with 7 bases matching TRBD1. The CDR3 loop spans 15 amino acids. V lost 5 bases to trimming and J lost 3 bases; unmatched junction nucleotides: 9. Looked up from germline, CDR1 is SGHAT and CDR2 is FQNNGV. CDR3 sequence reads: CASSPRGTEDYGYTF. CDR3 bases: TGTGCCAGCAGCCCGAGAGGGACAGAGGACTATGGCTACACCTTC.

The V and J genes are TRBV3-1 (or the pseudogene TRBV3-2) and TRBJ1-2; D unresolved. Germline V gives CDR1 LGHDT, CDR2 YNNKEL (reference sequence). V was clipped by 2 bases and J by 8 bases, with 12 bases between them. The CDR3 is made up of 13 amino acids. The CDR3 nucleotides read TGTGCCAGCAGCCAATCCCTCCGAGGAGGCTACACCTTC. Translated, it gives CASSQSLRGGYTF.